This T cell receptor (beta chain) was sequenced during a study of cytomegalovirus exposure and HLA in healthy donors. At the level of the study: An earlier analysis identified more than 90 million unique TCR beta sequences in about 170 million T cells.

To note about this clone: What it binds is not known.

From germline, CDR1 is SGHTS and CDR2 YDEGEE. This CDR3 region has 13 residues. V dropped 4 bases and J dropped 7 bases, with 12 bases sitting between them. This PCR relied on a set of 60 Vbeta primers and 13 Jbeta primers. The repertoire was sequenced with immunoSEQ multiplex PCR; TCRdb's copy has only in-frame clones and lacks some. Of some 200,000 clones listed, 70% are singletons. Overall study findings and caveats: With later analysis, a missense DCLRE1C variant became linked to TCR beta V- and J-gene trimming. Later, an analysis found that common viral pathogens appeared to be linked with several of the most significant clusters.

This clonotype was sampled from a man in his forties or fifties in good health and CMV-seropositive. The chain has TRBV5-8 and TRBJ1-5; D uncertain. Specimen: PBMCs. CDR3 DNA: TGTGCCAGCAGCCTGAACGGAGAACAGCCCCAGCATTTT. Its translation: CASSLNGEQPQHF.